This T cell receptor beta chain was documented in a study of shared clonotypes between healthy human individuals. Study-wide results and caveats: What naive subsets generally showed was a larger estimated richness than memory subsets showed. About 5% was the fraction of naive CD4 clonotypes found shared across a few donors. Non-shared clonotypes had lower generation probabilities than those shared by all four donors.

Concerning this clone: Its specificity is unknown.

The DNA input per sorted-subset replicate PCR was approximately 210 ng, corresponding to 30,000 or so T cell genomes. Here immunoSEQ multiplex PCR was the method, and the copy in TCRdb shows in-frame clones only, minus some. The sample includes about 2.4 million clones, over 85% of them seen just once. With 3 bases clipped from V and 4 bases from J, the junction kept 2 bases outside the gene matches. Germline V gives CDR1 GTSNPN, CDR2 SVGIG (reference sequence). The CDR3 contains 13 residues. This receptor was taken from a man between 18 and 35 years old in good health. Some clones in this sample may be carry-over from other donors' samples. The material sequenced was naive CD4+ T cells from PBMCs. As to subset: CD45RA+ positively selected. The chain is built from TRBV30 and TRBJ2-2, with 7 bases matching TRBD1. The CDR3 loop reads CAWRTGTTGELFF. CDR3 coding DNA: TGTGCCTGGAGGACAGGGACCACCGGGGAGCTGTTTTTT.